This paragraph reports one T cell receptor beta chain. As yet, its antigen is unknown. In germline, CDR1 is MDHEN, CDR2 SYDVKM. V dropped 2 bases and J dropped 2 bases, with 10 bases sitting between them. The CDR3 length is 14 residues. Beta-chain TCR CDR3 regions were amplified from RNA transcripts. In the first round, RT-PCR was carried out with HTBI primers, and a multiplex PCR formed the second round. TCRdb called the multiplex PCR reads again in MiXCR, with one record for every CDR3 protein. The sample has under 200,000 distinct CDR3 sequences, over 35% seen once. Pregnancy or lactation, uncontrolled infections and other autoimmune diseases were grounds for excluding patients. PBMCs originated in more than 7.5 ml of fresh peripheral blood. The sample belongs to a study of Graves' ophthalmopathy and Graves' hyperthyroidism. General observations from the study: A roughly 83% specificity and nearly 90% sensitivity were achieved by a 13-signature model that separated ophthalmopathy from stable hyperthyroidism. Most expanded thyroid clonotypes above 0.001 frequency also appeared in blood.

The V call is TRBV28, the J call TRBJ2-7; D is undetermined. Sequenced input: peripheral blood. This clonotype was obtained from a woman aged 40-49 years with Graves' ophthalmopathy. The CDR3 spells CASSLGRLPYEQYF. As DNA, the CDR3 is TGTGCCAGCAGTTTAGGACGTCTGCCCTACGAGCAGTACTTC.